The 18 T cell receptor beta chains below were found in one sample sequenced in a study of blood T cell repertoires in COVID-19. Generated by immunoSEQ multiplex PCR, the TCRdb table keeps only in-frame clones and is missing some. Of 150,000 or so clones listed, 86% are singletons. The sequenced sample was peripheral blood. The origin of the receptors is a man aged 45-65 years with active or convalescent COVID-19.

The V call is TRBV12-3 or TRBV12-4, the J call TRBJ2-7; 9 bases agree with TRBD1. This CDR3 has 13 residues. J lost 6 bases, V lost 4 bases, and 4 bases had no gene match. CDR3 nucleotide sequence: TGTGCCAGCAGTTCAACAGGGGGCGGCGAGCAGTACTTC. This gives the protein CASSSTGGGEQYF.

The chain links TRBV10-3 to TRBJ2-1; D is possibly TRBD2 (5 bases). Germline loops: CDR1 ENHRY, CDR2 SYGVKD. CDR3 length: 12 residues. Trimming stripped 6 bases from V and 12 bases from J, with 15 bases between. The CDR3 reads CAIRTGDSGQFF. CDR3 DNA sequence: TGTGCCATCAGGACCGGGGATTCAGGGCAGTTCTTC.

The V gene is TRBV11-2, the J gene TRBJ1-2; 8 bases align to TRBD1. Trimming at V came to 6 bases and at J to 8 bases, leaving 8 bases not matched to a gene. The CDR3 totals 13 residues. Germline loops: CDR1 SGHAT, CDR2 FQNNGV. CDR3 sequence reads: CASRKTGAGGYTF. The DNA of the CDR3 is TGTGCCAGCAGAAAGACAGGGGCAGGCGGCTACACCTTC. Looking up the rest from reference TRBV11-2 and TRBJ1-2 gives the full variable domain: EAGVAQSPRYKIIEKRQSVAFWCNPISGHATLYWYQQILGQGPKLLIQFQNNGVVDDSQLPKDRFSAERLKGVDSTLKIQPAKLEDSAVYLCASRKTGAGGYTFGSGTRLTVV.

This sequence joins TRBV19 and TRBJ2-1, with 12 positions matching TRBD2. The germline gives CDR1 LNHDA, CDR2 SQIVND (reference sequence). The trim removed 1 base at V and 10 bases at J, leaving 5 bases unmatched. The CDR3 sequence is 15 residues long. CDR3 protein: CASSIGLAGAEEQFF. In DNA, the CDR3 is TGTGCCAGTAGTATAGGACTAGCGGGAGCAGAGGAGCAGTTCTTC. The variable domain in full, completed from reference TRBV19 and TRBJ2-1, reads DGGITQSPKYLFRKEGQNVTLSCEQNLNHDAMYWYRQDPGQGLRLIYYSQIVNDFQKGDIAEGYSVSREKKESFPLTVTSAQKNPTAFYLCASSIGLAGAEEQFFGPGTRLTVL.

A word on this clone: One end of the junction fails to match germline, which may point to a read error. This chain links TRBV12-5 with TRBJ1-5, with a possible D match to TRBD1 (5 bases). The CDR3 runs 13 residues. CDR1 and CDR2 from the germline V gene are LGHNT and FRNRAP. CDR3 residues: CASGLGLDQPQHF. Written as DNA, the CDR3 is TGTGCTAGTGGATTGGGGCTCGATCAGCCCCAGCATTTT.

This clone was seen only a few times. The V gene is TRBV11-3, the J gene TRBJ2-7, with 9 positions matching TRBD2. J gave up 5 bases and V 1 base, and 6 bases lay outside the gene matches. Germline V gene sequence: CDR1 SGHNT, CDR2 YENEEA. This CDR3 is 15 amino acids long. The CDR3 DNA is TGTGCCAGCAGCTTAGGGACTAGCGAATTTGACGAGCAGTACTTC. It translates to CASSLGTSEFDEQYF.

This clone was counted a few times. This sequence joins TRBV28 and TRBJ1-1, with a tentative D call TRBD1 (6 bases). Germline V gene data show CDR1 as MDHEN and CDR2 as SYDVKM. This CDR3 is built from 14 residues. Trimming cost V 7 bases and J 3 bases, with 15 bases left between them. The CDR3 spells CASTSGGEDTEAFF. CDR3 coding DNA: TGTGCCAGCACCTCGGGGGGCGAGGACACTGAAGCTTTCTTT. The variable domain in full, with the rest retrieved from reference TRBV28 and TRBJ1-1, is DVKVTQSSRYLVKRTGEKVFLECVQDMDHENMFWYRQDPGLGLRLIYFSYDVKMKEKGDIPEGYSVSREKKERFSLILESASTNQTSMYLCASTSGGEDTEAFFGQGTRLTVV.

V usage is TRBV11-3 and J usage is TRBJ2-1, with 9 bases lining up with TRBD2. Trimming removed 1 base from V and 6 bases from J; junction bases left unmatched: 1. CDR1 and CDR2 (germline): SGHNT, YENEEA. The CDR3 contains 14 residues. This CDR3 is CASSLGGGANEQFF. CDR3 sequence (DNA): TGTGCCAGCAGCTTAGGCGGGGGGGCCAATGAGCAGTTCTTC.

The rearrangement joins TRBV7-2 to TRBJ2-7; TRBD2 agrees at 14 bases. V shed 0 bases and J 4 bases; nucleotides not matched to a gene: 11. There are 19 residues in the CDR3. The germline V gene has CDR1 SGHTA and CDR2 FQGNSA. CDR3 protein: CASSLAPSRTSGRRYEQYF. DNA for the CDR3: TGTGCCAGCAGCTTAGCACCCTCACGGACTAGCGGGAGGCGGTACGAGCAGTACTTC.

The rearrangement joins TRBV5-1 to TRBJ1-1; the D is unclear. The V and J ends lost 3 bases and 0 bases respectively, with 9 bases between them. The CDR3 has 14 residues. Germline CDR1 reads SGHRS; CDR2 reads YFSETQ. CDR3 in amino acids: CASSSDGVNTEAFF. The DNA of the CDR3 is TGCGCCAGCAGCTCCGACGGAGTGAACACTGAAGCTTTCTTT.

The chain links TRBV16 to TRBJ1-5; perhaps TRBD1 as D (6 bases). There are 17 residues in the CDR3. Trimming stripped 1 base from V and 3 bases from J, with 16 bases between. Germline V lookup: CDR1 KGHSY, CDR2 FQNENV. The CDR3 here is CASSQFLGGQTNQPQHF. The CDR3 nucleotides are TGTGCCAGCAGCCAATTCCTGGGCGGACAGACCAATCAGCCCCAGCATTTT.

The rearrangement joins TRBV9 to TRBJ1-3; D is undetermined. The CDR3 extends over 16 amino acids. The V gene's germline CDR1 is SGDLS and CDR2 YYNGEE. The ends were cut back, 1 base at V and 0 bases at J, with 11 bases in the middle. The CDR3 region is CASSVSTVSSGNTIYF. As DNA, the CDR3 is TGTGCCAGCAGCGTATCCACGGTATCCTCTGGAAACACCATATATTTT.

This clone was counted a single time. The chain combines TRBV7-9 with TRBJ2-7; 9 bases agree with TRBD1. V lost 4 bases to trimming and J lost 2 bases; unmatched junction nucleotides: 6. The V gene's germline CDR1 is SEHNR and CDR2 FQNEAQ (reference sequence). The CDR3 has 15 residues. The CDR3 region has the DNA TGTGCCAGCAGCTCCCCGGGACAGGGACCCTACGAGCAGTACTTC. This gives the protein CASSSPGQGPYEQYF.

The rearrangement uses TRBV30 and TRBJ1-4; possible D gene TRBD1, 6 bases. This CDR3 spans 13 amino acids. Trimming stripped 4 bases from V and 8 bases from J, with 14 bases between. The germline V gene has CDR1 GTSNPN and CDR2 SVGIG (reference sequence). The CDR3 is CAWTGVGAEKLFF. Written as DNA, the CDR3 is TGTGCCTGGACAGGGGTCGGGGCAGAAAAACTGTTTTTT.

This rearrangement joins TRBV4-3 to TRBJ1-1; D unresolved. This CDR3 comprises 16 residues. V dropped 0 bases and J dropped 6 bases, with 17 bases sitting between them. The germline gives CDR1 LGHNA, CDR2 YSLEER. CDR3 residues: CASSQDEYGEPAEAFF. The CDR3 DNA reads TGCGCCAGCAGCCAAGATGAATACGGGGAACCAGCTGAAGCTTTCTTT.

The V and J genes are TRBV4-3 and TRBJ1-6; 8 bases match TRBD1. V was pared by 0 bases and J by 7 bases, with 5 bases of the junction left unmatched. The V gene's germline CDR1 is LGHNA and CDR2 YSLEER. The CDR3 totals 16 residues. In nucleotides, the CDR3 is TGCGCCAGCAGCCAAGAGGCCCGACAGGGGAATTCACCCCTCCACTTT. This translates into CASSQEARQGNSPLHF.

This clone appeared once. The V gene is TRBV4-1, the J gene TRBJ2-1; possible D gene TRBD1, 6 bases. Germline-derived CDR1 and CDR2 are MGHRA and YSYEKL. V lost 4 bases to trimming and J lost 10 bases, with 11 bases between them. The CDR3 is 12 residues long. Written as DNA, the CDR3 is TGCGCCAGCAGCCCAAACGGACAGGAGCAGTTCTTC. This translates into CASSPNGQEQFF.

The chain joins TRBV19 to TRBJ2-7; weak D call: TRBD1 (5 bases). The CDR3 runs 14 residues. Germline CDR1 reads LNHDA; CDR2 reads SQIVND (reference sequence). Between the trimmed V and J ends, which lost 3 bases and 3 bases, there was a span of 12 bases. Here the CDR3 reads CASSIGDSNYEQYF. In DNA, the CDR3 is TGTGCCAGTAGTATTGGAGACAGCAACTACGAGCAGTACTTC. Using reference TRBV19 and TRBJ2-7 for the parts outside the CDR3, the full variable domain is DGGITQSPKYLFRKEGQNVTLSCEQNLNHDAMYWYRQDPGQGLRLIYYSQIVNDFQKGDIAEGYSVSREKKESFPLTVTSAQKNPTAFYLCASSIGDSNYEQYFGPGTRLTVT.